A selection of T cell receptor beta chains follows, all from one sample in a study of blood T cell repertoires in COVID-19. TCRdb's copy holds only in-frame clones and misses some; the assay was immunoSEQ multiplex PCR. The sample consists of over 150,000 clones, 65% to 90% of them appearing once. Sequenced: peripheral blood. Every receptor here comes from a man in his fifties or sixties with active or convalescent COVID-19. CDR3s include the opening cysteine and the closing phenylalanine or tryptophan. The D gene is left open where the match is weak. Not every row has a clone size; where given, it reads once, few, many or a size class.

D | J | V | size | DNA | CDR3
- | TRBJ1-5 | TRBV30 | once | TGTGCCTGGAGTGCCCTCACCGGTGGCAATCAGCCCCAGCATTTT | CAWSALTGGNQPQHF
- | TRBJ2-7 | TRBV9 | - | TGTGCCAGCAGCGTGGATCCAGGGGCCTACGAGCAGTACTTC | CASSVDPGAYEQYF
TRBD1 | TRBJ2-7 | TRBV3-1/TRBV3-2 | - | TGTGCCAGCAGCCAAGGTTGGGACAGGGGCGAGCAGTACTTC | CASSQGWDRGEQYF
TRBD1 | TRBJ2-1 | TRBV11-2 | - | TGTGCCAGCAGCTTAAGGACAGGGGGCTGGGATGAGCAGTTCTTC | CASSLRTGGWDEQFF
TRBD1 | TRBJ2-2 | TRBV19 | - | TGTGCCAGTAGTGAGGGACAGGTGACCGGGGAGCTGTTTTTT | CASSEGQVTGELFF
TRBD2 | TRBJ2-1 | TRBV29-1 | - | TGCAGCGTTGGTGGGGGGGGCTCCTACAATGAGCAGTTCTTC | CSVGGGGSYNEQFF
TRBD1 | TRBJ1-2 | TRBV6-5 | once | TGTGCCAGCAGTTGGTTCCAGGGGGAGGATGGCTACACCTTC | CASSWFQGEDGYTF
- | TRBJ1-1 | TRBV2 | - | TGTGCCAGCAGTGAGCGACAAGTTATTGAAGCTTTCTTT | CASSERQVIEAFF
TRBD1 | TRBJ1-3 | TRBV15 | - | TGTGCCACCAGCAAACGACAGGGGGCAAACACCATATATTTT | CATSKRQGANTIYF
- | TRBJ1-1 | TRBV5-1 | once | TGCGCCAGCAGATGGCAGGGGATGAACACTGAAGCTTTCTTT | CASRWQGMNTEAFF
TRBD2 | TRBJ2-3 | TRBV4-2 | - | TGTGCCAGCAGCCACTTGGGACTAGCGGGAACAGATACGCAGTATTTT | CASSHLGLAGTDTQYF